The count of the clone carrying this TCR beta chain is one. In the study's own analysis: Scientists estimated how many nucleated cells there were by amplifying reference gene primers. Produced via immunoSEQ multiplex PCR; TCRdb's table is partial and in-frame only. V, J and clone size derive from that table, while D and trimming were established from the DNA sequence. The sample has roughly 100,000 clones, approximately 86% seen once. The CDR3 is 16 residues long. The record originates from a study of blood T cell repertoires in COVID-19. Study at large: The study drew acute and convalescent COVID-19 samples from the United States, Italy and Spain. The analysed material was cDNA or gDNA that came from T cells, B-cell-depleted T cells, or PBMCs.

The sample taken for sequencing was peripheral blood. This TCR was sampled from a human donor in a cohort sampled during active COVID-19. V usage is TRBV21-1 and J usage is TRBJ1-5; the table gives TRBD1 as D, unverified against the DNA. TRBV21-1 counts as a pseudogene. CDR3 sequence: CASSLPGTGIYQPQHF. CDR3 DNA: TGTGCCAGCAGCCTACCCGGGACAGGGATTTATCAGCCCCAGCATTTT.